Reported below is one T cell receptor beta chain. TCRdb's copy holds only in-frame clones and misses some; the assay was immunoSEQ multiplex PCR. The sample carries 70,000 to 100,000 clones, roughly 89% recorded once. The source of the sample is a study of control samples from healthy donors and cancer patients. V was pared by 6 bases and J by 6 bases, with 12 bases between. The CDR3 length is 12 residues. Germline values: CDR1 SEHNR, CDR2 FQNEAQ (reference sequence). The sample was PBMCs. The chain combines TRBV7-9 with TRBJ2-7; maybe TRBD1 (6 bases). This receptor was taken from a woman aged 60-70 years with head and neck cancer. CDR3 sequence: CASSHSGVEQYF. The CDR3 region has the DNA TGTGCCAGCAGTCACTCAGGGGTCGAGCAGTACTTC.